The sequence of this TCR beta chain was determined in a study of blood T cell repertoires in COVID-19. Germline V gives CDR1 SGHAT, CDR2 FQNNGV. This CDR3 spans 13 amino acids. V dropped 6 bases and J dropped 2 bases, with 10 bases sitting between them. Measured with immunoSEQ multiplex PCR; TCRdb has only the in-frame clones, and not every one. The repertoire holds about 400,000 clones, about 90% seen once, with roughly 1.2% in the top ten. This clone has more than one count but fewer than ten. The chain couples TRBV11-2 to TRBJ2-5, with D perhaps matching TRBD1 (6 bases). The sequence derives from a man aged 40-49 years with acute or convalescent COVID-19. The specimen sequenced was peripheral blood. Here the CDR3 DNA reads TGTGCCAGCAGTCAAGGACAGCAAGAGACCCAGTACTTC. This codes for CASSQGQQETQYF.